This TCR beta chain was sequenced during a study of siplizumab effects on memory and regulatory T cells. The study, taken as a whole, reports: Naive-or-memory phenotypes were unassignable for roughly 75-95% of proliferating CD4+ or CD8+ clones. The study found that mappable alloreactive CD4+ clones averaged around 69% Treg-derived with siplizumab and roughly 30% in controls. The drug siplizumab significantly decreased the alloreactive sequences that could be traced to unstimulated CD4+ memory cells.

About 100,000 TCR templates underwent assay in each sample. Measured with immunoSEQ multiplex PCR; TCRdb has only the in-frame clones, and not every one. The table has around 78,000 clones, roughly nine tenths seen once. As to this clone: What it binds is unknown.

This CDR3 is built from 16 residues. With 2 bases removed from V and 1 base from J, the gap between germline ends came to 14 bases. Germline V CDR1 and CDR2: KGHSH, LQKENI. This chain connects TRBV18 to TRBJ1-1; D gene unclear. This TCR came from a human donor in good health. Sequenced sample: CD8+ T cells sorted from blood. The CDR3 coding sequence is TGTGCCAGCTCACCAACCCTCGGAGGCCAGAACACTGAAGCTTTCTTT. It specifies CASSPTLGGQNTEAFF.